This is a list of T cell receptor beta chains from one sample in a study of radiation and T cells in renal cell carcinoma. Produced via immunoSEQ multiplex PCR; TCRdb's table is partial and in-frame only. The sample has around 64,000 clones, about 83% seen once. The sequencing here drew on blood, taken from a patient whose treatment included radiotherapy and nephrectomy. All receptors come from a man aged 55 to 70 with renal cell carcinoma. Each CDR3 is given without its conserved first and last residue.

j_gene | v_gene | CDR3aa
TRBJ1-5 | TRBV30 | AWSGGSNQPQH
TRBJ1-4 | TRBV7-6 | ASIPRELKLF
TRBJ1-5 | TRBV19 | ASRSTGANNQPQH
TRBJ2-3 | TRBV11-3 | ASSSGLAGLTDTQY
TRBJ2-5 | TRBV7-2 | ASSQSGGTQETQY
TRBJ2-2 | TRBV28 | ASSLGGLMNTGELF
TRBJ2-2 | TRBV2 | ATRESDTGELF
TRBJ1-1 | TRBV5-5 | ASSRRELVTEAF
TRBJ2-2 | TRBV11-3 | ASSLEGEPNTGELF
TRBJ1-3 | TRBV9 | ASSQTGTAGNTIY
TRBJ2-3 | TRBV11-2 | ASSPRAGGNTQY
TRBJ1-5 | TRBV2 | ASRLNRGGQPQH
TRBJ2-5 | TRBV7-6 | ASSLAQGLAGAVQETQY
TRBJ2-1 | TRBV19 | ASTPFLGGLWNEQF
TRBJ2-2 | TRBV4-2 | ASSQELRSGGRLSTGELF
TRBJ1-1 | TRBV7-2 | ASSLAGNTEAF
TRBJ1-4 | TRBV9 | ASSFKAGTNGEKLF
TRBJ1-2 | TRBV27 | ASSSGGTMRGYT
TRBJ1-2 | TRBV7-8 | ASSLVQLVSGGYT
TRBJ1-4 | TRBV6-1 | ASSVLRDEKLF
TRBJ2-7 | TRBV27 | ASSLQRRDEQY
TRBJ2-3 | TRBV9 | ASSVGTSGITDTQY
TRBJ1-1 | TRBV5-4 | ASSFGQGEAF
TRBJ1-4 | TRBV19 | ATAGGDEKLF
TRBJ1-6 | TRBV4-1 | ASSKGATGSTTYDSPLH
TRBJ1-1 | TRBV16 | ASSPYQGSRTEAF
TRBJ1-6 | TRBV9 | ASSQFPGQLNSPLH
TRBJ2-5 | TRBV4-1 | ASSLEVGGETQY
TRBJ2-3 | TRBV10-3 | AISEGGGGRGGTDTQY
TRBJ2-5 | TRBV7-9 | ASSNRGGETQY
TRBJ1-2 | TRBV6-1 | ASSEGQYHRGGYT
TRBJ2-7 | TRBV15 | ATSQGGYEQY
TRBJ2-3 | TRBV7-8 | ASSFLQGADTQY
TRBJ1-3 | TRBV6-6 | ASSYSGTSGNTIY
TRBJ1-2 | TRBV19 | ASSPPGTGATIYGYT
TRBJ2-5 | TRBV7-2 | ASMTLGGQETQY
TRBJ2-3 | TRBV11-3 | ASSLRQGNTDTQY
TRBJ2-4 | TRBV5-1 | ASSLARGEVKNIQY
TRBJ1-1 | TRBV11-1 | ASSSVRAEAF
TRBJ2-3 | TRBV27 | ASSSRADTQY
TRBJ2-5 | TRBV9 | ASSGEKRTGVETQY
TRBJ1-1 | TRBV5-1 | ASRYGDREGRAEAF
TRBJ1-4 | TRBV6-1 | ASSEGQGSGKLF
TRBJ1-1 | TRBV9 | ASSVSMTGPNTEAF
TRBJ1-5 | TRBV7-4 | ASSCPGQFNSNQPQH
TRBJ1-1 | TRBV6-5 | ASSQGTEAF
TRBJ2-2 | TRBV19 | ASSMGGSYTGELF
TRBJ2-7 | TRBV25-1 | ASSAGTADYEQY
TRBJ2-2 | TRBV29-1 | SAKGDRRTNTGELF
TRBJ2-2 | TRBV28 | ASSILAGNTGELF
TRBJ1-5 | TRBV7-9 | ASSPGGGNQPQH
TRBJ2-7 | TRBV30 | AWSLGQGGSYEQY
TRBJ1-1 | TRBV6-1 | ASGSGTFMNTEAF
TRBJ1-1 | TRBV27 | ASSLAGRPQYEAF
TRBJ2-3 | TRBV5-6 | ASSLLGAGDTDTQY
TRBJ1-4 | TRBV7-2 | ASSLGGTSSEKLF
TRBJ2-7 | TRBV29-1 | SVAQGAGVTYEQY
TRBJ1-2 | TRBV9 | ASSVGAGVYGYT
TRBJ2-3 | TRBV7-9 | ASSLGGLAGESTDTQY
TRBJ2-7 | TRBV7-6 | ASPGTRKYEQY